A selection of T cell receptor beta chains follows, all from one sample in a study of blood T cell repertoires in COVID-19. The table came from immunoSEQ multiplex PCR; TCRdb's copy has only in-frame clones and leaves some out. The repertoire holds about 110,000 clones, about 85% seen once, with 1.4% to 1.5% in the top ten. Sequencing was carried out using peripheral blood. The receptors were sampled from a man in his forties or fifties with acute or convalescent COVID-19. The CDR3 runs from the conserved cysteine through the conserved F or W. A D gene is named only where the DNA matches it firmly. The listing skips clone size in some rows; elsewhere it reads once, few, many or a size class.

v_call: TRBV5-1
j_call: TRBJ1-5
clone_size: NA
d_call: NA
cdr3_nt: TGCGCCAGCTCCCGGGAAGCCGATCAGCCCCAGCATTTT
cdr3_aa: CASSREADQPQHF

v_call: TRBV4-3
j_call: TRBJ2-7
clone_size: NA
d_call: NA
cdr3_nt: TGCGCCAGCAGCCAAGAAGGGGGAGCCGAGCAGTACTTC
cdr3_aa: CASSQEGGAEQYF

v_call: TRBV6-1
j_call: TRBJ1-5
clone_size: few
d_call: NA
cdr3_nt: TGTGCCAGCAGTGAACGGCTGGGGCAAAATCAGCCCCAGCATTTT
cdr3_aa: CASSERLGQNQPQHF

v_call: TRBV9
j_call: TRBJ2-3
clone_size: NA
d_call: NA
cdr3_nt: TGTGCCAGCAGCGTGACCGGGTATAGCACAGATACGCAGTATTTT
cdr3_aa: CASSVTGYSTDTQYF

v_call: TRBV13
j_call: TRBJ2-7
clone_size: NA
d_call: NA
cdr3_nt: TGTGCCAGCAGCTTAGGGGATGGGGCAGGGGAGGGGACCTACGAGCAGTACTTC
cdr3_aa: CASSLGDGAGEGTYEQYF

v_call: TRBV29-1
j_call: TRBJ2-3
clone_size: NA
d_call: TRBD2
cdr3_nt: TGCAGCGTTGAAGCTTTTAGCGGGAGCGGCACAGATACGCAGTATTTT
cdr3_aa: CSVEAFSGSGTDTQYF

v_call: TRBV7-2
j_call: TRBJ1-6
clone_size: NA
d_call: NA
cdr3_nt: TGTGCCAGCAGCTTAGGTCTCTCCCTCAATTCACCCCTCCACTTT
cdr3_aa: CASSLGLSLNSPLHF

v_call: TRBV14
j_call: TRBJ2-1
clone_size: NA
d_call: NA
cdr3_nt: TGTGCCAGCAGCCCCGGGCGGGCATGGGGGCAGTTCTTC
cdr3_aa: CASSPGRAWGQFF

v_call: TRBV18
j_call: TRBJ2-7
clone_size: NA
d_call: TRBD1
cdr3_nt: TGTGCCAGCTCACCACCCCGATCTACAGGGGCCTACGAGCAGTACTTC
cdr3_aa: CASSPPRSTGAYEQYF

v_call: TRBV11-2
j_call: TRBJ1-3
clone_size: NA
d_call: TRBD1
cdr3_nt: TGTGCCAGCAGCCGAGGGACAGACTCTGGAAACACCATATATTTT
cdr3_aa: CASSRGTDSGNTIYF

v_call: TRBV19
j_call: TRBJ2-1
clone_size: NA
d_call: NA
cdr3_nt: TGTGCCAGTACCAGAGGGCGGGACCTAGCGCGGGTTGAGCAGTTCTTC
cdr3_aa: CASTRGRDLARVEQFF

v_call: TRBV5-1
j_call: TRBJ1-2
clone_size: NA
d_call: TRBD1
cdr3_nt: TGCGCCAGCAGCTTTACAGGGGACGGTGGCTACACCTTC
cdr3_aa: CASSFTGDGGYTF

v_call: TRBV7-3
j_call: TRBJ2-7
clone_size: NA
d_call: TRBD2
cdr3_nt: TGTGCCAGCAGCCCCACGGGGGGGGGTTACGAGCAGTACTTC
cdr3_aa: CASSPTGGGYEQYF

v_call: TRBV3-1/TRBV3-2
j_call: TRBJ2-2
clone_size: NA
d_call: NA
cdr3_nt: TGTGCCAGCAGCCTTGCTACGAACACCGGGGAGCTGTTTTTT
cdr3_aa: CASSLATNTGELFF

v_call: TRBV11-2
j_call: TRBJ2-5
clone_size: NA
d_call: TRBD2
cdr3_nt: TGTGCCAGCAGCTTGGGCGGGAGCGGGGAGACCCAGTACTTC
cdr3_aa: CASSLGGSGETQYF

v_call: TRBV3-1/TRBV3-2
j_call: TRBJ2-7
clone_size: NA
d_call: TRBD2
cdr3_nt: TGTGCCAGCAGCCAGGGGACTAAGGCCTACTTC
cdr3_aa: CASSQGTKAYF

v_call: TRBV12-5
j_call: TRBJ2-1
clone_size: NA
d_call: TRBD2
cdr3_nt: TGTGCTAGTGGACCCACTCTGGGAGCGGGGGGGCTAACTGGTGAGCAGTTCTTC
cdr3_aa: CASGPTLGAGGLTGEQFF

v_call: TRBV5-6
j_call: TRBJ1-2
clone_size: NA
d_call: NA
cdr3_nt: TGTGCCAGCAGCCGAGCTCCGGGACAAGGCTATGGCTACACCTTC
cdr3_aa: CASSRAPGQGYGYTF

v_call: TRBV15
j_call: TRBJ2-3
clone_size: NA
d_call: TRBD2
cdr3_nt: TGTGCCACCAGCCCGGGACTAGTCACAGATACGCAGTATTTT
cdr3_aa: CATSPGLVTDTQYF

v_call: TRBV28
j_call: TRBJ1-5
clone_size: NA
d_call: NA
cdr3_nt: TGTGCCAGCAGCCCGTGGGGGGACAATCAGCCCCAGCATTTT
cdr3_aa: CASSPWGDNQPQHF

v_call: TRBV19
j_call: TRBJ2-2
clone_size: few
d_call: TRBD2
cdr3_nt: TGTGCCAGTAGTATAACCGGGGGGTACGGGGAGCTGTTTTTT
cdr3_aa: CASSITGGYGELFF

v_call: TRBV5-6
j_call: TRBJ2-7
clone_size: NA
d_call: TRBD2
cdr3_nt: TGTGCCAGCAGCGACCCACTAGCGGGGAGCTCCTACGAGCAGTACTTC
cdr3_aa: CASSDPLAGSSYEQYF

v_call: TRBV10-1
j_call: TRBJ2-3
clone_size: NA
d_call: TRBD1
cdr3_nt: TGCGCCAGCAGTGCGGGACAGGGGGCAGATACGCAGTATTTT
cdr3_aa: CASSAGQGADTQYF

v_call: TRBV2
j_call: TRBJ1-5
clone_size: NA
d_call: NA
cdr3_nt: TGTGCCAGCAGTAAGGGAGGGGGTCAGCCCCAGCATTTT
cdr3_aa: CASSKGGGQPQHF

v_call: TRBV9
j_call: TRBJ2-3
clone_size: NA
d_call: TRBD2
cdr3_nt: TGTGCCAGCAGCGTAGGTAGTAGCGGGAGTACAGATACGCAGTATTTT
cdr3_aa: CASSVGSSGSTDTQYF

v_call: TRBV28
j_call: TRBJ2-7
clone_size: NA
d_call: NA
cdr3_nt: TGTGCCAGCAGTTTGGGGGGACTCTCATACGAGCAGTACTTC
cdr3_aa: CASSLGGLSYEQYF

v_call: TRBV2
j_call: TRBJ1-1
clone_size: once
d_call: NA
cdr3_nt: TGTGCCAGCAGTGCGCTACAGGGTCCAGCTTTCTTT
cdr3_aa: CASSALQGPAFF

v_call: TRBV6-4
j_call: TRBJ1-2
clone_size: few
d_call: NA
cdr3_nt: TGTGCCAGCAGACGCCTCCGGGTACACTATGGCTACACCTTC
cdr3_aa: CASRRLRVHYGYTF

v_call: TRBV5-6
j_call: TRBJ2-5
clone_size: once
d_call: TRBD2
cdr3_nt: TGTGCCAGCAGCTGGGGGAGGGATCAGACCCAGTACTTC
cdr3_aa: CASSWGRDQTQYF

v_call: TRBV10-2
j_call: TRBJ1-4
clone_size: NA
d_call: NA
cdr3_nt: TGCGCCAGCAGTGATTCGGGGGGGTTTAATGAAAAACTGTTTTTT
cdr3_aa: CASSDSGGFNEKLFF

v_call: TRBV5-1
j_call: TRBJ2-6
clone_size: NA
d_call: NA
cdr3_nt: TGCGCCAGCAGCTTGGACAGGCCCTCTGGGGCCAACGTCCTGACTTTC
cdr3_aa: CASSLDRPSGANVLTF

v_call: TRBV7-8
j_call: TRBJ2-7
clone_size: NA
d_call: NA
cdr3_nt: TGTGCCAGCACCCCCCGCAGGGCCTCCTACGAGCAGTACTTC
cdr3_aa: CASTPRRASYEQYF

v_call: TRBV11-3
j_call: TRBJ2-7
clone_size: NA
d_call: NA
cdr3_nt: TGTGCCAGCAGCTTAGGTGCCAGGGGCGAGCAGTACTTC
cdr3_aa: CASSLGARGEQYF